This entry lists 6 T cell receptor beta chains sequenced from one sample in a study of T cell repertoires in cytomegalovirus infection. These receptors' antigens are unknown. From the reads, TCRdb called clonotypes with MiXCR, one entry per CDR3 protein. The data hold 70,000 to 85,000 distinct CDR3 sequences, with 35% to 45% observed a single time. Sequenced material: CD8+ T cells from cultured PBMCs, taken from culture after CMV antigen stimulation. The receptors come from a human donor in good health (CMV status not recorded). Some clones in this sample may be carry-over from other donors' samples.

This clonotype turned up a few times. Here the CDR3 reads CASSPRGSETQYF. CDR3 DNA: TGTGCCAGCAGTCCCAGGGGATCAGAGACCCAGTACTTC. This chain connects TRBV28 to TRBJ2-5; TRBD1 is a possible D gene (6 bases). The CDR3 is 13 residues long. V was trimmed by 5 bases and J by 4 bases, leaving 11 bases between them. Germline V gene data show CDR1 as MDHEN and CDR2 as SYDVKM.

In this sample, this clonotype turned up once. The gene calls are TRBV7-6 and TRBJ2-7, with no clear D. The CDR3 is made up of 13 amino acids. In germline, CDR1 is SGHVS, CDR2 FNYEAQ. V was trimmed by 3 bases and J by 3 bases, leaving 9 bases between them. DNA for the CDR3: TGTGCCAGCAGCTTCGGGCCGCTCTACGAGCAGTACTTC. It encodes CASSFGPLYEQYF. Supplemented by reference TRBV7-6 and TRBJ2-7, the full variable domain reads GAGVSQSPRYKVTKRGQDVALRCDPISGHVSLYWYRQALGQGPEFLTYFNYEAQQDKSGLPNDRFSAERPEGSISTLTIQRTEQRDSAMYRCASSFGPLYEQYFGPGTRLTVT.

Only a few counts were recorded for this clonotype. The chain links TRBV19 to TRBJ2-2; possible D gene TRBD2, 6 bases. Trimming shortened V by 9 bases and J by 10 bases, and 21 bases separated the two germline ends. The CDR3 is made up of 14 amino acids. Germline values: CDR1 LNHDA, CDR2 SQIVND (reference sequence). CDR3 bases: TGTGCCAGCACTACCGTGGGAGGTTCTCTGGAGCTGTTTTTT. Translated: CASTTVGGSLELFF.

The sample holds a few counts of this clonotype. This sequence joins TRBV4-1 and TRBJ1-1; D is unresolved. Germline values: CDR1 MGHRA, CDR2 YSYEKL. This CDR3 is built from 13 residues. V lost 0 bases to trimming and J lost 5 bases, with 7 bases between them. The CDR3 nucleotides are TGCGCCAGCAGCCAAGATATGTCGACTGAAGCTTTCTTT. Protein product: CASSQDMSTEAFF.

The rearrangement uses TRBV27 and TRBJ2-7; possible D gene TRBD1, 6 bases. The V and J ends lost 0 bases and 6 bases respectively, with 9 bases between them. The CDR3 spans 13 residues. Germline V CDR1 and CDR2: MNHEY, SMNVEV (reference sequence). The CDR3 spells CASSLSTGSEQYF. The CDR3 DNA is TGTGCCAGCAGTTTATCAACAGGGTCCGAGCAGTACTTC.

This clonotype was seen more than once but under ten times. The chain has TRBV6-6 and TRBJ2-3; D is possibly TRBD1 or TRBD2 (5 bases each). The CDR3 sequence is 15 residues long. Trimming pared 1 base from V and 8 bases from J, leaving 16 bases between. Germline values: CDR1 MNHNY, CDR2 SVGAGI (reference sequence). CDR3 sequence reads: CASSYFWQGEGTQYF. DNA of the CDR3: TGTGCCAGCAGTTACTTTTGGCAGGGAGAGGGTACGCAGTATTTT.